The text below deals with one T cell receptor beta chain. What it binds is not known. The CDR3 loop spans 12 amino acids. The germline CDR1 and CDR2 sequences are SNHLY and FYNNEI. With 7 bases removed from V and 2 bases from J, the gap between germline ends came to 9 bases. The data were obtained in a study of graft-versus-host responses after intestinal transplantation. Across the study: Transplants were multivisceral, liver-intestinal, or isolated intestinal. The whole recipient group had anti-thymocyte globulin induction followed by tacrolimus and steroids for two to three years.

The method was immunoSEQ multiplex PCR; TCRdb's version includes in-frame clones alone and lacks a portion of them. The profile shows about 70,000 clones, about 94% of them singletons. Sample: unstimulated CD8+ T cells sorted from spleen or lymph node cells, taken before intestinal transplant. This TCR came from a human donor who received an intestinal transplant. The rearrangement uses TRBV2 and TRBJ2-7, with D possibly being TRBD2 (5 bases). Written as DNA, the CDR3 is TGTGCCAGCACCAGCGGTACCTACGAGCAGTACTTC. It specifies CASTSGTYEQYF.